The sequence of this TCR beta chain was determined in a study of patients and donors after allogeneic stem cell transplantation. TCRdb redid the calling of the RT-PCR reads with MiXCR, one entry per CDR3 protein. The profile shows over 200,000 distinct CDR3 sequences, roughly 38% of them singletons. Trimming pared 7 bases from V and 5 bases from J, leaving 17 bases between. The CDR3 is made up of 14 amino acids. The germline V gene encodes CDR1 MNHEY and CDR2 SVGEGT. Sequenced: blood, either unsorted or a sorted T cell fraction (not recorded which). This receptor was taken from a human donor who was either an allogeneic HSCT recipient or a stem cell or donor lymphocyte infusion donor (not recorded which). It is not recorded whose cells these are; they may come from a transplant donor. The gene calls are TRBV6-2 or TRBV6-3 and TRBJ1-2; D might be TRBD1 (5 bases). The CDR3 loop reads CASTTTLEGYGYTF. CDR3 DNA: TGTGCCAGCACCACTACGTTGGAGGGGTATGGCTACACCTTC.